This TCR beta chain was recorded in a study of T cells in Graves' hyperthyroidism and ophthalmopathy. What was amplified from RNA transcripts were TCR beta CDR3 regions. A first-round RT-PCR of the TCR CDR3 used the HTBI primer set. TCRdb redid the calling of the multiplex PCR reads with MiXCR, one entry per CDR3 protein. The table shows approximately 570,000 distinct CDR3 sequences, with about 20% occurring only once. This clonotype has ten or more counts. This sequence originates from a man aged 40-55 years with Graves' ophthalmopathy. The material sequenced was blood.

The CDR3 region is CASSQGERGYTF. As DNA, the CDR3 is TGTGCCAGCAGCCAAGGGGAGAGGGGCTACACCTTC. The chain employs TRBV3-1 and TRBJ1-2, with D unresolved. V lost 1 base and J lost 8, with 8 bases in between. Germline V gene sequence: CDR1 LGHDT, CDR2 YNNKEL (reference sequence). The CDR3 is made up of 12 amino acids. Supplemented by reference TRBV3-1 and TRBJ1-2, the full variable domain reads DTAVSQTPKYLVTQMGNDKSIKCEQNLGHDTMYWYKQDSKKFLKIMFSYNNKELIINETVPNRFSPKSPDKAHLNLHINSLELGDSAVYFCASSQGERGYTFGSGTRLTVV.